This T cell receptor (beta chain) was sequenced in a study of blood T cell repertoires in COVID-19. About the research overall: Samples representing acute and convalescent COVID-19 were sourced from the United States, Italy and Spain. PBMCs, B-cell-depleted T cells, or T cells were the source of the cDNA or gDNA that made up the material.

The CDR3 is 16 residues long. Trimming cost V 5 bases and J 0 bases; bases outside gene matches: 9. Germline CDR1 KGHSH, CDR2 LQKENI. As processed by the authors: Amplification from reference gene primers served as the basis for estimated nucleated cell counts. Only in-frame clones appear in the TCRdb table, and some are missing; sequencing was by immunoSEQ multiplex PCR. The V and J calls and clone size are taken from that table; D and trimming were inferred from the DNA. The sample holds roughly 110,000 clones, nearly 90% seen once. The TCR was taken from a woman in her 70s who had recovered from COVID-19. The sequenced sample was peripheral blood. The chain employs TRBV18 and TRBJ2-7, with 8 bases lining up with TRBD2. The CDR3 region has the DNA TGTGCCAGCTCATCCCGTAGGACTAGCATCTCCTACGAGCAGTACTTC. Translated: CASSSRRTSISYEQYF.